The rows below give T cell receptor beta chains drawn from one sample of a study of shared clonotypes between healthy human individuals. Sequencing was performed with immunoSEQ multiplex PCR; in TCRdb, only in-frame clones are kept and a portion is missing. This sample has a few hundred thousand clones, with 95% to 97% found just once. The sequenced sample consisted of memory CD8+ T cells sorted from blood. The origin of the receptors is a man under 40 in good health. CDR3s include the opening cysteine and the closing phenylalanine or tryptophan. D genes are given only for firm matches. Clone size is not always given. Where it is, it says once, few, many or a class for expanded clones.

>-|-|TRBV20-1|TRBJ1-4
TGCAGCGGGACGGCCGATGAAAAACTGTTTTTT
CSGTADEKLFF
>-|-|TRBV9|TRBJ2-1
TGTGCCAGCAGCGTAACGAATGAGCAGTTCTTC
CASSVTNEQFF
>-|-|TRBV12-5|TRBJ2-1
TGTGCTAGTGGTTTGATACAAGGTCTATACAATGAGCAGTTCTTC
CASGLIQGLYNEQFF
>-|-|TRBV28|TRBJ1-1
TGTGCCAGCAGCTTAGGGGTAGGCACTGAAGCTTTCTTT
CASSLGVGTEAFF
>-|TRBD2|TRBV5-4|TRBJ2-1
TGTGCCAGCAGCCTAGGGACTACCCACAATGAGCAGTTCTTC
CASSLGTTHNEQFF
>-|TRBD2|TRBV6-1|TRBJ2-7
TGTGCCAGCAGTGCGAGCGGGAGGGAGTCTTACGAGCAGTACTTC
CASSASGRESYEQYF
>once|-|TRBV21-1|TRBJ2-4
TGTGCCAGCAGCACAGGATCGACAGGGAACATTCAGTACTTC
CASSTGSTGNIQYF
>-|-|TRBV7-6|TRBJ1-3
TGTGCCAGCAGCTTAGGTCCAGGGGCGTCATCCACTGGAAACACCATATATTTT
CASSLGPGASSTGNTIYF
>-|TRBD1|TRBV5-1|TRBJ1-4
TGCGCCAGCAGCCCCGGGACAGTCAATGAAAAACTGTTTTTT
CASSPGTVNEKLFF
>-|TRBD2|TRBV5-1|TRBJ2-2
TGCGCCAGCAGCGGCCACGGACTAGGTGGGACCGGGGAGCTGTTTTTT
CASSGHGLGGTGELFF
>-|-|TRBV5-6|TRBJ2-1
TGTGCCAGCAGCTTTTATAGCGGTACCTACAATGAGCAGTTCTTC
CASSFYSGTYNEQFF
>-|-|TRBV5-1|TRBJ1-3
TGCGCCAGCAGCCCACTGATCCCCTTACCTGGAAACACCATATATTTT
CASSPLIPLPGNTIYF
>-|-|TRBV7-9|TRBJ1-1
TGTGCCAGCAGCTTAATAGGGGACACTGAAGCTTTCTTT
CASSLIGDTEAFF
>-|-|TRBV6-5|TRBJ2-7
TGTGCCAGCAGTTTTCGGCAGACCACCTACGAGCAGTACTTC
CASSFRQTTYEQYF
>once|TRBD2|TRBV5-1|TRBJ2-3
TGCGCCAGCAGCTCGGGACTAGCAGCAGATACGCAGTATTTT
CASSSGLAADTQYF
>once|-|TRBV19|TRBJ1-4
TGTGCCAGTAGTATCCTGGAAAAACTGTTTTTT
CASSILEKLFF
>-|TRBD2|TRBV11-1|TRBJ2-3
TGTGCCAGCAGCTTAGGGACTAGCGGGAGTCTTCGCACAGATACGCAGTATTTT
CASSLGTSGSLRTDTQYF
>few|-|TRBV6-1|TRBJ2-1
TGTGCCAGCAGTGACAGGGGTAATGAGCAGTTCTTC
CASSDRGNEQFF
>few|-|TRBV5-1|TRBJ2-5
TGCGCCAGCAGCTTCGTGGGAGAGGCGGAGACCCAGTACTTC
CASSFVGEAETQYF
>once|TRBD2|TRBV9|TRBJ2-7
TGTGCCAGCAGCGTAGGTCTAGCGGGCGCCTCCTACGAGCAGTACTTC
CASSVGLAGASYEQYF
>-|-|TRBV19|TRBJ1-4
TGTGCCAGTAGCCTATCAACTAATGAAAAACTGTTTTTT
CASSLSTNEKLFF
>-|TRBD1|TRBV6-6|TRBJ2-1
TGTGCCAGCAGTTACCCGGGACAGGATAATGAGCAGTTCTTC
CASSYPGQDNEQFF
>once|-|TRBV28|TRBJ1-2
TGTGCCAGCAGTACCCCCGGGACAAAATATGGCTACACCTTC
CASSTPGTKYGYTF
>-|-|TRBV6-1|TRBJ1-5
TGTGCCAGCAGTGGACCCCCCCAGGTTTCCGGGACTGGCAATCAGCCCCAGCATTTT
CASSGPPQVSGTGNQPQHF
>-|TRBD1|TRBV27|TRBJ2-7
TGTGCCAGCAGTTTATCTCAGACAGGGGGCGAGCAGTACTTC
CASSLSQTGGEQYF
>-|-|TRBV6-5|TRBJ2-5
TGTGCCAGCAGTTACCGGCAGGGGATGCGGGAGACCCAGTACTTC
CASSYRQGMRETQYF
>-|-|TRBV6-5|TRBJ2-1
TGTGCCAGCAGTTACAGACCCTCGTGGAGTGTGTATGAGCAGTTCTTC
CASSYRPSWSVYEQFF
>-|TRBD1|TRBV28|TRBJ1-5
TGTGCCAGCAGTTTTACAGGGGGCCTCAATCAGCCCCAGCATTTT
CASSFTGGLNQPQHF
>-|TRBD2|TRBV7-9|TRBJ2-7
TGTGCCAGCAGCCCCACGGGGGAGGGCCTCTACGAGCAGTACTTC
CASSPTGEGLYEQYF
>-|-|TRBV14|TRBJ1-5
TGTGCCAGCAGCCAAGCGTCAGGGCCCCAGCCCCAGCATTTT
CASSQASGPQPQHF
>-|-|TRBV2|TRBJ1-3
TGTGCCAGTATCAGGCGTCATGGTGGAAACACCATATATTTT
CASIRRHGGNTIYF
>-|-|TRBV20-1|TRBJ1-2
TGCAGTGCCCTTAATGGCTACACCTTC
CSALNGYTF
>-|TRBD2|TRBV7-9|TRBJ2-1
TGTGCCAGCAGCCTAAGCGGGAGAGAGCAGTTCTTC
CASSLSGREQFF
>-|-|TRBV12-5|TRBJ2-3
TGTGCTAGTGGGCCCTCCGGCACAGATACGCAGTATTTT
CASGPSGTDTQYF
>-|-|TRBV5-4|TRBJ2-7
TGTGCCAGCAGTTCCCCGCCCTACGAGCAGTACTTC
CASSSPPYEQYF
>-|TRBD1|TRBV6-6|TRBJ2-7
TGTGCCAGCAGACCCCGGACAGGGCGAGGATACGAGCAGTACTTC
CASRPRTGRGYEQYF
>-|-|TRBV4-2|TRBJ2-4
TGTGCCAGCAGCCAAGATACGGGACTAGCCAAAAACATTCAGTACTTC
CASSQDTGLAKNIQYF
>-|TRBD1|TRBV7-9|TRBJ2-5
TGTGCCAGCAGCTCCCTGGGACAGCTTGAGACCCAGTACTTC
CASSSLGQLETQYF
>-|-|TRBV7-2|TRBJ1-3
TGTGCCAGCAGCTTAGCGGCCGGGACTTCCAACACCATATATTTT
CASSLAAGTSNTIYF